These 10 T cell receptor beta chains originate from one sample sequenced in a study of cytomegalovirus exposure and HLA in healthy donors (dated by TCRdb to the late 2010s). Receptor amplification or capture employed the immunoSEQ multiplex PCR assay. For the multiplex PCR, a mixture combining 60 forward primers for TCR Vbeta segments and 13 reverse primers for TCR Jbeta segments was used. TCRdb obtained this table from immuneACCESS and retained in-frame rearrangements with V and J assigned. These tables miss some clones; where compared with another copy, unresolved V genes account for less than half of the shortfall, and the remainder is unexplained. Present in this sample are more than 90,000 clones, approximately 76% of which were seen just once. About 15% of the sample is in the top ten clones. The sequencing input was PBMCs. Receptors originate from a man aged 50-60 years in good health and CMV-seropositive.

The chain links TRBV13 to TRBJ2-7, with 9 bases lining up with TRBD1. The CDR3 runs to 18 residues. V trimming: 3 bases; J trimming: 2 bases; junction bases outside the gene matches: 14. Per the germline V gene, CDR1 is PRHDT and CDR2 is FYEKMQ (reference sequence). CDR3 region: CASSFVPGQGEGTYEQYF. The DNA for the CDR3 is TGTGCCAGCAGCTTTGTCCCGGGACAGGGAGAAGGAACCTACGAGCAGTACTTC. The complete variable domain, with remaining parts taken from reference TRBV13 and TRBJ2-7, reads AAGVIQSPRHLIKEKRETATLKCYPIPRHDTVYWYQQGPGQDPQFLISFYEKMQSDKGSIPDRFSAQQFSDYHSELNMSSLELGDSALYFCASSFVPGQGEGTYEQYFGPGTRLTVT.

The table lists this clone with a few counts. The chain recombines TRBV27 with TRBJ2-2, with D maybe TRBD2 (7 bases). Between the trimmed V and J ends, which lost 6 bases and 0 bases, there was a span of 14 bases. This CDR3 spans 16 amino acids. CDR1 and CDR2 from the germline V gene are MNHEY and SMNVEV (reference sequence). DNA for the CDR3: TGTGCCAGCAGCCATGTCGGGGGGCCGAACACCGGGGAGCTGTTTTTT. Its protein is CASSHVGGPNTGELFF.

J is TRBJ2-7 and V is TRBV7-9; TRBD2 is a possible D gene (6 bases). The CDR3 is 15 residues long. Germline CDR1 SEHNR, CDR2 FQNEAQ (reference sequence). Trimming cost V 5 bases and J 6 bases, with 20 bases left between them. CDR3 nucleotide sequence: TGTGCCAGCAGCCGCTCTCAGAGGGAGGACGGCGAGCAGTACTTC. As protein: CASSRSQREDGEQYF.

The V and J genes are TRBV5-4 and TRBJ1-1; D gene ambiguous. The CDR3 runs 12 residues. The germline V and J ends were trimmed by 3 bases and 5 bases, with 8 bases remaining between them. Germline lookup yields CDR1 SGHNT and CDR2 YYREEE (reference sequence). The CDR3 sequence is CASSSLGTEAFF. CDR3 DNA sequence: TGTGCCAGCAGCTCCCTCGGGACTGAAGCTTTCTTT.

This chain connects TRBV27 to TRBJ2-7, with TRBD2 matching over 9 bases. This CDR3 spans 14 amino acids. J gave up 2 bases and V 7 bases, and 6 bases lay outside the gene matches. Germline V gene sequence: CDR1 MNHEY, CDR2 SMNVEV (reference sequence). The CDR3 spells CASKWVAGAYEQYF. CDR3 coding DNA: TGTGCCAGCAAATGGGTAGCGGGGGCCTACGAGCAGTACTTC.

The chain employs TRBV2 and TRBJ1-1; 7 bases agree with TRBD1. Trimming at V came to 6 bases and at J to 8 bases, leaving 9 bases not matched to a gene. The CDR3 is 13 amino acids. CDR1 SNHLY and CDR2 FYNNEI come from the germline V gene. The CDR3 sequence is CASRGVGGWEAFF. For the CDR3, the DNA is TGTGCCAGCAGGGGGGTAGGGGGCTGGGAAGCTTTCTTT.

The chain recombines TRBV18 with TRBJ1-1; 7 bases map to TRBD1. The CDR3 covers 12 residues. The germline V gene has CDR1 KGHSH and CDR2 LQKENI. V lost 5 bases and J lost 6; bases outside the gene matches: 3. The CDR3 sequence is CASSDRAAEAFF. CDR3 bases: TGTGCCAGCTCAGACAGGGCCGCTGAAGCTTTCTTT.

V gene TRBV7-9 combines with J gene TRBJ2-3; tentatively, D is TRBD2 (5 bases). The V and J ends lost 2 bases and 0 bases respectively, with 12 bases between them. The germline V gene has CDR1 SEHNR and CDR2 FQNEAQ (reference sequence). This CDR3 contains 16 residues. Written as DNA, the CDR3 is TGTGCCAGCAGCTTAAAGGGAGACCCTAGCACAGATACGCAGTATTTT. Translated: CASSLKGDPSTDTQYF.

This CDR3 reads CASSYRHNYGYTF. For the CDR3, the DNA is TGTGCCAGCAGTTACAGACATAACTATGGCTACACCTTC. The chain employs TRBV6-5 and TRBJ1-2; D unclear. Germline values: CDR1 MNHEY, CDR2 SVGAGI. The CDR3 consists of 13 residues. V lost 2 bases and J 1 base, leaving 5 bases between the germline ends.

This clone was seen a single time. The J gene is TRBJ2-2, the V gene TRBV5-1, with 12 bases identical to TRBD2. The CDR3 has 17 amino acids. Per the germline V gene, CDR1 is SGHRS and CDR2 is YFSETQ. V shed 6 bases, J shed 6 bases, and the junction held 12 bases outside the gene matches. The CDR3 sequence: CASILTPGLAGSGELFF. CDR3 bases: TGCGCCAGCATCCTAACTCCGGGACTAGCGGGCTCCGGGGAGCTGTTTTTT.